The 31 T cell receptor beta chains in this list originate from one sample, sequenced in a study of memory CD4+ T cells and cytomegalovirus serostatus. Single viable CD3+CD4+CD8-CD45RO+ cells were sorted as the memory CD4+ T cells. Sequencing was performed with immunoSEQ multiplex PCR; in TCRdb, only in-frame clones are kept and a portion is missing. The sample records 30,000 to 50,000 clones, nearly 80% being singletons. Sequencing was performed on memory CD4+ T cells from blood. These receptor sequences come from an adult in good health and CMV-seronegative.

CDR3: CASSFGGEGLNEQFF. DNA of the CDR3: TGTGCCAGCAGTTTTGGGGGGGAAGGGCTGAATGAGCAGTTCTTC. The rearrangement joins TRBV25-1 to TRBJ2-1, with TRBD2 identical over 7 bases. Germline V lookup: CDR1 MGHDK, CDR2 SYGVNS. The CDR3 contains 15 residues. V shed 5 bases, J shed 7 bases, and the junction held 11 bases outside the gene matches.

The J gene is TRBJ2-5, the V gene TRBV27, with D possibly being TRBD1 or TRBD2 (7 bases each). This CDR3 is built from 15 residues. The V end was cut by 5 bases, the J end by 7 bases, with 20 bases between. Germline CDR1 MNHEY, CDR2 SMNVEV (reference sequence). The CDR3 nucleotides read TGTGCCAGCAGTCCGAACAGGGGAGGGTCGGGGACCCAGTACTTC. Its protein product is CASSPNRGGSGTQYF.

The sample holds a few counts of this clone. The rearrangement joins TRBV7-2 to TRBJ1-1, with 9 bases aligning to TRBD1. The V gene end was trimmed by 5 bases and the J gene end by 9 bases; junction bases not matched to a gene: 7. The CDR3 is made up of 13 amino acids. Germline CDR1 and CDR2: SGHTA and FQGNSA. CDR3 protein: CASSAGTGFQAFF. Here the CDR3 DNA reads TGTGCCAGCAGCGCAGGGACAGGGTTTCAAGCTTTCTTT.

CDR3 DNA: TGCGCCAGCAGCCAAGGGGACAACAGCAATCAGCCCCAGCATTTT. This gives the protein CASSQGDNSNQPQHF. This chain connects TRBV4-1 to TRBJ1-5; D might be TRBD1 (6 bases). The CDR3 has 15 residues. Per the germline V gene, CDR1 is MGHRA and CDR2 is YSYEKL. V was trimmed by 1 base and J by 1 base, leaving 8 bases between them.

The V call is TRBV4-1, the J call TRBJ1-2, with 8 bases that match TRBD1. Trimming cost V 1 base and J 8 bases; bases outside gene matches: 18. The CDR3 has 18 amino acids. CDR1 is MGHRA, CDR2 YSYEKL, per germline. The CDR3 region is CASSQADLGFDRGVGYTF. Written as DNA, the CDR3 is TGCGCCAGCAGCCAAGCCGACCTAGGGTTCGACAGGGGTGTAGGCTACACCTTC.

This clone has a handful of counts. The V gene is TRBV30, the J gene TRBJ1-5; 7 bases align to TRBD1. J was trimmed by 2 bases and V by 1 base; bases with no gene match: 5. The CDR3 covers 15 residues. CDR1 GTSNPN and CDR2 SVGIG come from the germline V gene (reference sequence). CDR3 region: CAWSEGASGNQPQHF. The CDR3 DNA reads as TGTGCCTGGAGTGAGGGGGCTAGCGGCAATCAGCCCCAGCATTTT.

The chain is built from TRBV30 and TRBJ2-5; D is uncertain. The CDR3 is made up of 13 amino acids. Looked up from germline, CDR1 is GTSNPN and CDR2 is SVGIG (reference sequence). The V gene lost 1 base and the J gene lost 5 bases, with 11 bases spanning the gap. CDR3 sequence reads: CAWSGSGMETQYF. CDR3 bases: TGTGCCTGGAGTGGCTCTGGCATGGAGACCCAGTACTTC.

V and J are TRBV7-7 and TRBJ2-5, with D uncertain. Germline V lookup: CDR1 SSHAT, CDR2 FNYEAQ (reference sequence). This CDR3 has 14 residues. The V and J ends lost 2 bases and 0 bases respectively, with 7 bases between them. CDR3 bases: TGTGCCAGCAGCTTATCACGGAACCAAGAGACCCAGTACTTC. It codes for CASSLSRNQETQYF. Using reference TRBV7-7 and TRBJ2-5 for the parts outside the CDR3, the full variable domain is GAGVSQSPRYKVTKRGQDVTLRCDPISSHATLYWYQQALGQGPEFLTYFNYEAQPDKSGLPSDRFSAERPEGSISTLTIQRTEQRDSAMYRCASSLSRNQETQYFGPGTRLLVL.

The chain is built from TRBV7-6 and TRBJ1-3, with D possibly TRBD1 on 6 matching bases. The CDR3 totals 16 residues. The germline CDR1 and CDR2 sequences are SGHVS and FNYEAQ. Trimming cost V 6 bases and J 2 bases, with 17 bases left between them. CDR3 nucleotides: TGTGCCAGCAGTGACAGGTCCCCTCGGGCTGGAAACACCATATATTTT. This codes for CASSDRSPRAGNTIYF.

To note about this clone: The sample contains more than one DNA sequence encoding this CDR3. V usage is TRBV11-2 and J usage is TRBJ1-1; no firm D call. This CDR3 region has 13 residues. Trimming removed 2 bases from V and 3 bases from J, with 7 bases in between. From germline, CDR1 is SGHAT and CDR2 FQNNGV. CDR3 nucleotides: TGTGCCAGCAGCTTAACCCGGGACACTGAAGCTTTCTTT. Its protein product is CASSLTRDTEAFF. The full variable domain, with the rest looked up from reference TRBV11-2 and TRBJ1-1, is EAGVAQSPRYKIIEKRQSVAFWCNPISGHATLYWYQQILGQGPKLLIQFQNNGVVDDSQLPKDRFSAERLKGVDSTLKIQPAKLEDSAVYLCASSLTRDTEAFFGQGTRLTVV.

The chain joins TRBV7-6 to TRBJ2-1; no clear D gene. CDR3 length equals 15 residues. V shed 4 bases and J shed 5 bases, with 15 bases lying between them. From germline, CDR1 is SGHVS and CDR2 FNYEAQ. This CDR3 reads CASSSEPGSNNEQFF. The CDR3 DNA reads TGTGCCAGCAGCTCAGAACCCGGGTCAAACAATGAGCAGTTCTTC.

The chain employs TRBV21-1 and TRBJ1-2. TRBV21-1 has pseudogene status. The CDR3 runs to 16 residues. DNA of the CDR3: TGTGCCAGCAGCAAAAATTCTGGAGTTACCTTTTATAGCTACACCTTC. This translates into CASSKNSGVTFYSYTF.

This clone was observed a few times. The chain carries TRBV9 and TRBJ1-1; D gene unclear. The CDR3 is 13 residues long. Germline V gene data show CDR1 as SGDLS and CDR2 as YYNGEE. Between the trimmed V and J ends, which lost 4 bases and 3 bases, there was a span of 10 bases. CDR3 DNA sequence: TGTGCCAGCAGCCTCGACTGGGACACTGAAGCTTTCTTT. Amino acids: CASSLDWDTEAFF.

This clone has more than one count but fewer than ten. The chain couples TRBV5-1 to TRBJ2-1; a possible D gene is TRBD1 (6 bases). The CDR3 totals 14 residues. The V and J ends lost 2 bases and 5 bases respectively, with 11 bases between them. Germline values: CDR1 SGHRS, CDR2 YFSETQ. CDR3 bases: TGCGCCAGCAGCTTTACAGGGTGGCACAATGAGCAGTTCTTC. This encodes CASSFTGWHNEQFF.

The rearrangement uses TRBV19 and TRBJ1-3, with 8 nucleotides matching TRBD1. In germline, CDR1 is LNHDA, CDR2 SQIVND (reference sequence). After removal of 6 bases from V and 4 bases from J, the junction contained 2 bases not matched to a gene. This CDR3 region has 13 residues. The CDR3 DNA is TGTGCCAGTAGCAGGGGGCCCGGAAACACCATATATTTT. Amino acid sequence: CASSRGPGNTIYF. Drawing the rest from reference TRBV19 and TRBJ1-3, the complete variable domain is DGGITQSPKYLFRKEGQNVTLSCEQNLNHDAMYWYRQDPGQGLRLIYYSQIVNDFQKGDIAEGYSVSREKKESFPLTVTSAQKNPTAFYLCASSRGPGNTIYFGEGSWLTVV.

The J gene is TRBJ2-2, the V gene TRBV19; perhaps TRBD1 as D (6 bases). Trimming took off 8 bases at V and 3 bases at J, with 16 bases between the two ends. The CDR3 is made up of 15 amino acids. CDR1 is LNHDA and CDR2 is SQIVND in the germline V gene (reference sequence). CDR3 sequence (DNA): TGTGCCAGTGTAAATGGGGGCTCGGACACCGGGGAGCTGTTTTTT. Encoded protein: CASVNGGSDTGELFF.

V usage is TRBV19 and J usage is TRBJ2-2; 7 nucleotides line up with TRBD2. Trimming cost V 5 bases and J 5 bases; bases outside gene matches: 11. The CDR3 covers 16 residues. The germline V gene has CDR1 LNHDA and CDR2 SQIVND (reference sequence). CDR3 residues: CASSPDRGVDTGELFF. The DNA of the CDR3 is TGTGCCAGTAGTCCCGACCGGGGGGTCGATACCGGGGAGCTGTTTTTT.

The CDR3 reads CSVRDTYSNQPQHF. In DNA, the CDR3 is TGCAGCGTGAGGGACACCTATAGCAATCAGCCCCAGCATTTT. The chain uses TRBV29-1 and TRBJ1-5; D possibly corresponds to TRBD1 (6 bases). The germline CDR1 and CDR2 sequences are SQVTM and ANQGSEA. Trimming left V 6 bases short and J 0 bases short, with 12 bases between. This CDR3 is built from 14 residues.

This chain uses TRBV27 with TRBJ2-7, with 8 bases that match TRBD2. CDR3 length: 15 residues. Germline assignment: CDR1 MNHEY and CDR2 SMNVEV (reference sequence). V dropped 8 bases and J dropped 3; count of bases not matched to a gene: 12. CDR3 amino acids: CASSIRGGAGYEQYF. The CDR3 DNA sequence: TGTGCCAGCTCAATCCGGGGGGGCGCTGGCTACGAGCAGTACTTC.

The chain has TRBV7-2 and TRBJ1-6; the D gene is possibly TRBD1 (6 bases). CDR3 size: 13 residues. Per germline, CDR1 SGHTA and CDR2 FQGNSA. Deletions cut 5 bases from V and 8 bases from J, with 10 bases between. This CDR3 is CASSIPGDSPLHF. The CDR3 bases are TGTGCCAGCAGCATACCAGGGGATTCACCCCTCCACTTT. Based on the CDR3 plus reference TRBV7-2 and TRBJ1-6, the full variable domain is GAGVSQSPSNKVTEKGKDVELRCDPISGHTALYWYRQSLGQGLEFLIYFQGNSAPDKSGLPSDRFSAERTGGSVSTLTIQRTQQEDSAVYLCASSIPGDSPLHFGNGTRLTVT.

The chain employs TRBV6-6 and TRBJ2-7; D possibly matches TRBD1 or TRBD2 (5 bases each). V was pared by 4 bases and J by 0 bases, with 13 bases between. Germline CDR1 reads MNHNY; CDR2 reads SVGAGI (reference sequence). This CDR3 region has 15 residues. The CDR3 loop is CASSSEGTSSYEQYF. Here the CDR3 DNA reads TGTGCCAGCAGTTCTGAGGGGACCAGCTCCTACGAGCAGTACTTC.

The rearrangement links TRBV30 to TRBJ1-5; D is ambiguous. V shed 1 base and J shed 0 bases, with 4 bases lying between them. Germline CDR1 and CDR2: GTSNPN and SVGIG (reference sequence). The CDR3 is made up of 13 amino acids. The CDR3 is CAWSEDSNQPQHF. DNA of the CDR3: TGTGCCTGGAGTGAGGATAGCAATCAGCCCCAGCATTTT.

This clone showed up just once. The chain has TRBV7-6 and TRBJ2-7; D assignment may be TRBD1 or TRBD2 (6 bases each). The CDR3 is 14 residues long. With 5 bases removed from V and 2 bases from J, the gap between germline ends came to 13 bases. CDR1 is SGHVS and CDR2 is FNYEAQ in the germline V gene. This chain's CDR3 is CASSPQGGTYEQYF. The CDR3 DNA reads TGTGCCAGCAGCCCACAGGGAGGAACCTACGAGCAGTACTTC.

In its sample, this clone was seen a few times. This chain links TRBV7-9 with TRBJ1-6, with D unresolved. Trimming cost V 1 base and J 8 bases, with 6 bases left between them. Germline V gene sequence: CDR1 SEHNR, CDR2 FQNEAQ (reference sequence). The CDR3 runs to 13 residues. CDR3 sequence (DNA): TGTGCCAGCAGCTTAGATGCAGATTCACCCCTCCACTTT. Translated: CASSLDADSPLHF.

This clone showed up just a few times. This sequence joins TRBV5-6 and TRBJ1-5; 8 nucleotides line up with TRBD1. The ends lost 4 bases at V and 0 bases at J; junction bases unmatched: 9. CDR3 length equals 17 residues. Germline lookup yields CDR1 SGHDT and CDR2 YYEEEE. CDR3 in DNA: TGTGCCAGCAGCCCGAGCACAGGGGGATCTAGCAATCAGCCCCAGCATTTT. Its protein is CASSPSTGGSSNQPQHF.

The rearrangement uses TRBV25-1 and TRBJ1-3; TRBD1 agrees at 9 bases. The ends lost 9 bases at V and 0 bases at J; junction bases unmatched: 15. From germline, CDR1 is MGHDK and CDR2 SYGVNS. The CDR3 has 18 residues. Written as DNA, the CDR3 is TGTGCCAGTATTGGGACAGGGACTAATTATGCCTCTGGAAACACCATATATTTT. It encodes CASIGTGTNYASGNTIYF.

This chain uses TRBV10-2 with TRBJ2-2; D might be TRBD1 or TRBD2, each matching 6 bases. The CDR3 runs 15 residues. Germline V gene sequence: CDR1 WSHSY, CDR2 SAAADI. Trimming shortened V by 6 bases and J by 7 bases, and 18 bases separated the two germline ends. The CDR3, as DNA: TGCGCCAGCAGACCCGGGGGCCCACGGGGCGGGGAGCTGTTTTTT. This translates into CASRPGGPRGGELFF.

This clone was counted a few times. The chain is built from TRBV28 and TRBJ1-1; D unresolved. Germline-derived CDR1 and CDR2 are MDHEN and SYDVKM. This CDR3 has 14 amino acids. V lost 6 bases, J lost 0 bases, and 11 bases lay in between. CDR3 coding DNA: TGTGCCAGCAGGCTCGGGATCATGAACACTGAAGCTTTCTTT. Its translation is CASRLGIMNTEAFF. Drawing the rest from reference TRBV28 and TRBJ1-1, the complete variable domain is DVKVTQSSRYLVKRTGEKVFLECVQDMDHENMFWYRQDPGLGLRLIYFSYDVKMKEKGDIPEGYSVSREKKERFSLILESASTNQTSMYLCASRLGIMNTEAFFGQGTRLTVV.

V and J are TRBV5-8 and TRBJ2-2; D might be TRBD1 or TRBD2, each matching 5 bases. There are 15 residues in the CDR3. In germline, CDR1 is SGHTS, CDR2 YDEGEE. Trimming removed 5 bases from V and 1 base from J, with 12 bases in between. DNA of the CDR3: TGTGCCAGCAGTCCCGGGACCAAGAACACCGGGGAGCTGTTTTTT. It encodes CASSPGTKNTGELFF.

This chain joins TRBV18 and TRBJ1-2, with a weak D call TRBD1 (5 bases). This CDR3 is 13 amino acids long. Germline-derived CDR1 and CDR2 are KGHSH and LQKENI. V was pared by 2 bases and J by 7 bases, with 11 bases between. CDR3 sequence reads: CASSPEGMTGYTF. The CDR3 DNA follows: TGTGCCAGCTCACCAGAGGGGATGACTGGCTACACCTTC.

V usage is TRBV5-1 and J usage is TRBJ2-3; 12 bases align to TRBD1. J lost 8 bases, V lost 4 bases, and 5 bases had no gene match. This CDR3 region has 14 residues. CDR1 is SGHRS, CDR2 YFSETQ, per germline. The chain's CDR3 is CASSEGQGAGTQYF. DNA for the CDR3: TGCGCCAGCAGCGAGGGACAGGGGGCCGGTACGCAGTATTTT.